The 27 T cell receptor beta chains below come from one sample, sequenced in a study of blood T cell repertoires in COVID-19. The data were produced by immunoSEQ multiplex PCR, yet TCRdb's version contains in-frame clones alone and is incomplete. Of approximately 300,000 clones listed, 70% to 90% are singletons. Sequenced material: PBMCs or T cells enriched from blood (not recorded which). The receptors stem from a man aged 25-45 years who had recovered from COVID-19.

The rearrangement uses TRBV6-6 and TRBJ2-7; D is undetermined. Trimming removed 3 bases at V and 2 bases at J, with 5 bases between. CDR1 and CDR2 from the germline V gene are MNHNY and SVGAGI (reference sequence). The CDR3 runs to 12 residues. CDR3 loop: CASSYETYEQYF. For the CDR3, the DNA is TGTGCCAGCAGTTATGAGACCTACGAGCAGTACTTC.

The chain recombines TRBV29-1 with TRBJ2-1; 11 bases agree with TRBD2. The CDR3 totals 13 residues. The J segment lost 4 bases and the V segment lost 6 bases, leaving 2 bases of the junction unmatched. Germline V gives CDR1 SQVTM, CDR2 ANQGSEA. In DNA form, the CDR3 reads TGCAGCGTGACTAGCGGGGAGTACAATGAGCAGTTCTTC. Protein: CSVTSGEYNEQFF.

The chain employs TRBV5-1 and TRBJ1-4; the match to TRBD1 covers 7 bases. This CDR3 has 14 residues. After removal of 4 bases from V and 5 bases from J, the junction contained 5 bases not matched to a gene. Germline-derived CDR1 and CDR2 are SGHRS and YFSETQ. The CDR3 DNA reads as TGCGCCAGCAGCCGGGGACAGATAAATGAAAAACTGTTTTTT. The encoded protein is CASSRGQINEKLFF.

The chain joins TRBV18 to TRBJ2-7; D is perhaps TRBD1 (5 bases). V was clipped by 2 bases and J by 3 bases, with 11 bases between them. This CDR3 contains 14 residues. Germline V gene sequence: CDR1 KGHSH, CDR2 LQKENI. Here the CDR3 reads CASSPTGYHYEQYF. For the CDR3, the DNA is TGTGCCAGCTCACCAACAGGATATCACTACGAGCAGTACTTC.

The genes are TRBV27 and TRBJ2-7, with no clear D. V lost 4 bases and J lost 1, with 5 bases in between. The V gene's germline CDR1 is MNHEY and CDR2 SMNVEV (reference sequence). The CDR3 runs to 12 residues. The CDR3 DNA reads as TGTGCCAGCAGTTCCCCGTCCTACGAGCAGTACTTC. Its translation: CASSSPSYEQYF.

Worth noting for this clone: In the same sample, other DNA sequences code for this CDR3. The gene calls are TRBV7-2 and TRBJ1-3, with D possibly TRBD1 on 6 matching bases. Deletions cut 1 base from V and 0 bases from J, with 10 bases between. CDR1 SGHTA and CDR2 FQGNSA come from the germline V gene. CDR3 size: 16 residues. The chain's CDR3 is CASSLGGGYSGNTIYF. The CDR3 DNA reads as TGTGCCAGCAGCTTAGGAGGGGGTTACTCTGGAAACACCATATATTTT.

This chain connects TRBV5-1 to TRBJ2-7; D perhaps matches TRBD1 (6 bases). The CDR3 is 14 amino acids. CDR1 and CDR2 (germline): SGHRS, YFSETQ. Trimming removed 0 bases from V and 5 bases from J, with 12 bases in between. CDR3 bases: TGCGCCAGCAGCTTGGGAGCGTGGGACAACGAGCAGTACTTC. Translation: CASSLGAWDNEQYF.

This clone came up once. The J gene is TRBJ1-2, the V gene TRBV4-1; 8 nucleotides align to TRBD1. Trimming removed 0 bases from V and 4 bases from J; junction bases left unmatched: 10. This CDR3 spans 17 amino acids. CDR1 MGHRA and CDR2 YSYEKL come from the germline V gene. The CDR3 DNA reads as TGCGCCAGCAGCCAAGAGCGGGAACAGGGGGTCGGCTATGGCTACACCTTC. Amino acids: CASSQEREQGVGYGYTF.

This clone was recorded a few times. The J gene is TRBJ2-7, the V gene TRBV10-3; the match to TRBD2 covers 10 bases. The CDR3 is 15 residues long. After removal of 7 bases from V and 1 base from J, the junction contained 7 bases not matched to a gene. From germline, CDR1 is ENHRY and CDR2 SYGVKD. CDR3 sequence: CAIMPSGSGSYEQYF. The CDR3 DNA reads as TGTGCCATCATGCCTAGCGGGAGTGGATCCTACGAGCAGTACTTC.

This clone occurred a few times. The chain is built from TRBV20-1 and TRBJ2-3; 10 bases map to TRBD2. The germline CDR1 and CDR2 sequences are DFQATT and SNEGSKA (reference sequence). The ends lost 3 bases at V and 8 bases at J; junction bases unmatched: 14. This CDR3 contains 16 residues. The CDR3 nucleotides are TGCAGTGCTAGTAGGCCCTCTAGCGGGAGTTTTGTTACGCAGTATTTT. This gives the protein CSASRPSSGSFVTQYF.

On this clone: Within the sample, other DNA sequences also encode this same CDR3. V gene TRBV30 combines with J gene TRBJ2-7; 13 bases map to TRBD2. This CDR3 region has 13 residues. From germline, CDR1 is GTSNPN and CDR2 SVGIG (reference sequence). Trimming cost V 0 bases and J 7 bases; bases outside gene matches: 0. The chain's CDR3 is CAWSVLAGGEQYF. CDR3 coding DNA: TGTGCCTGGAGTGTACTAGCGGGAGGGGAGCAGTACTTC.

V and J are TRBV5-5 and TRBJ2-7; 8 bases align to TRBD1. V gave up 5 bases and J gave up 5 bases; unmatched junction bases: 12. Per the germline V gene, CDR1 is SGHKS and CDR2 is YYEKEE (reference sequence). The CDR3 has 15 residues. Here the CDR3 reads CASSSPQGARDEQYF. The CDR3 DNA sequence: TGTGCCAGCAGTTCGCCTCAGGGGGCGCGGGACGAGCAGTACTTC.

This chain joins TRBV11-2 and TRBJ2-2, with TRBD2 matching over 10 bases. The V gene end was trimmed by 3 bases and the J gene end by 4 bases; junction bases not matched to a gene: 2. This CDR3 region has 15 residues. Germline V gene data show CDR1 as SGHAT and CDR2 as FQNNGV. The CDR3 coding sequence is TGTGCCAGCAGCTTGCTAGCGGGAGCCACCGGGGAGCTGTTTTTT. Protein: CASSLLAGATGELFF.

The chain joins TRBV11-3 to TRBJ1-1; 8 bases match TRBD1. The CDR3 sequence is 15 residues long. The V gene end was trimmed by 5 bases and the J gene end by 5 bases; junction bases not matched to a gene: 10. Germline CDR1 and CDR2: SGHNT and YENEEA. The chain's CDR3 is CASSARQGSRTEAFF. The CDR3 coding sequence is TGTGCCAGCAGCGCGAGACAGGGGAGTAGAACTGAAGCTTTCTTT.

The J gene is TRBJ2-7, the V gene TRBV6-1; D call uncertain. This CDR3 region has 13 residues. Germline V gives CDR1 MNHNS, CDR2 SASEGT. Trimming took 0 bases from V and 4 from J, leaving 7 bases between them. The DNA of the CDR3 is TGTGCCAGCAGTGAAGCCCTCGGGTACGAGCAGTACTTC. Protein: CASSEALGYEQYF.

This clone was seen only a few times. The chain couples TRBV28 to TRBJ1-2, with a weak D call TRBD1 (5 bases). With 6 bases removed from V and 2 bases from J, the gap between germline ends came to 16 bases. Germline V gene sequence: CDR1 MDHEN, CDR2 SYDVKM. The CDR3 contains 15 residues. The CDR3 spells CASSLGGGLNYGYTF. Here the CDR3 DNA reads TGTGCCAGCAGCCTTGGCGGGGGTCTGAACTATGGCTACACCTTC.

The V call is TRBV7-9, the J call TRBJ2-3, with TRBD2 identical over 8 bases. Germline V gene lookup returns CDR1 SEHNR and CDR2 FQNEAQ (reference sequence). V trimming: 6 bases; J trimming: 3 bases; junction bases outside the gene matches: 5. The CDR3 extends over 14 amino acids. Here the CDR3 reads CASRSGSWTDTQYF. The CDR3, as DNA: TGTGCCAGCAGAAGCGGGAGTTGGACAGATACGCAGTATTTT.

The chain is built from TRBV11-2 and TRBJ2-3; 7 nucleotides match TRBD1. Germline values: CDR1 SGHAT, CDR2 FQNNGV. V lost 6 bases and J lost 1; bases outside the gene matches: 7. The CDR3 runs to 15 residues. In nucleotides, the CDR3 is TGTGCCAGCAGATCAGGACAGGTTCGCACAGATACGCAGTATTTT. This translates into CASRSGQVRTDTQYF.

The chain joins TRBV28 to TRBJ2-7; D perhaps matches TRBD2 (5 bases). CDR3 size: 16 residues. Trimming cost V 4 bases and J 0 bases, with 16 bases left between them. Germline CDR1 is MDHEN and CDR2 is SYDVKM. This chain's CDR3 is CASSSFGEKSSYEQYF. The CDR3 DNA follows: TGTGCCAGCAGTTCCTTCGGGGAAAAGAGCTCCTACGAGCAGTACTTC.

The V call is TRBV10-3, the J call TRBJ2-1; maybe TRBD1 (5 bases). Trimming cost V 4 bases and J 5 bases, with 21 bases left between them. CDR1 is ENHRY, CDR2 SYGVKD, per germline. This CDR3 has 17 residues. CDR3 loop: CAISGDTPGSIDNEQFF. For the CDR3, the DNA is TGTGCCATCAGTGGGGATACTCCAGGGTCCATCGACAATGAGCAGTTCTTC.

V and J are TRBV6-6 and TRBJ2-5; TRBD2 matches 10 bases. Germline V gene sequence: CDR1 MNHNY, CDR2 SVGAGI (reference sequence). The CDR3 covers 15 residues. V shed 9 bases and J 1 base; nucleotides not matched to a gene: 8. In DNA, the CDR3 is TGTGCCAGTGCCGGGGCTAGCGGGGGCCAAGAGACCCAGTACTTC. Its protein product is CASAGASGGQETQYF.

This chain uses TRBV28 with TRBJ2-5; 9 bases are shared with TRBD1. V dropped 6 bases and J dropped 3; count of bases not matched to a gene: 5. The CDR3 runs 14 residues. Germline CDR1 is MDHEN and CDR2 is SYDVKM. The CDR3 region has the DNA TGTGCCAGCAGGCCTCGGACAGGGGAAGAGACCCAGTACTTC. Amino acids: CASRPRTGEETQYF.

J is TRBJ2-1 and V is TRBV27, with TRBD1 as a possible D gene (7 bases). V lost 4 bases and J 7 bases, leaving 20 bases between the germline ends. This CDR3 is 16 amino acids long. The germline gives CDR1 MNHEY, CDR2 SMNVEV (reference sequence). CDR3 region: CASSYVGRGVRNEQFF. In DNA form, the CDR3 reads TGTGCCAGCAGTTACGTCGGCAGGGGGGTGAGGAATGAGCAGTTCTTC.

The chain employs TRBV5-1 and TRBJ2-3; 11 bases fit TRBD2. Trimming at V came to 4 bases and at J to 5 bases, leaving 12 bases not matched to a gene. The CDR3 has 17 residues. Germline V gives CDR1 SGHRS, CDR2 YFSETQ. CDR3 sequence (DNA): TGCGCCAGCAGCCCGAAACGACTAGCGGGGCACCTAGATACGCAGTATTTT. Translating gives CASSPKRLAGHLDTQYF.

J is TRBJ2-1 and V is TRBV30, with TRBD2 as a possible D gene (5 bases). V shed 5 bases and J shed 6 bases, with 14 bases lying between them. The germline V gene has CDR1 GTSNPN and CDR2 SVGIG (reference sequence). The CDR3 consists of 13 residues. The DNA for the CDR3 is TGTGCCTGGGGACTCTCTTTGGGCAATGAGCAGTTCTTC. This sequence encodes CAWGLSLGNEQFF.

This chain uses TRBV14 with TRBJ2-3; TRBD2 agrees at 9 bases. V gave up 1 base and J gave up 4 bases; unmatched junction bases: 6. This CDR3 region has 16 residues. CDR1 and CDR2 (germline): SGHDN, FVKESK. CDR3 loop: CASSQGNSGSPDTQYF. In DNA, the CDR3 is TGTGCCAGCAGCCAAGGCAATAGCGGGAGCCCAGATACGCAGTATTTT.

The gene calls are TRBV11-2 and TRBJ1-5; weak D call: TRBD1 (6 bases). Germline V gene data show CDR1 as SGHAT and CDR2 as FQNNGV. V lost 5 bases and J 4 bases, leaving 12 bases between the germline ends. The CDR3 totals 14 residues. The CDR3 nucleotides are TGTGCCAGCAGCCCAAGGGGGATAAATCAGCCCCAGCATTTT. Translated: CASSPRGINQPQHF.